This TCR beta chain was captured in a study of OX40 agonist ivuxolimab in advanced cancers. Background on the study: Ivuxolimab, which is an agonistic anti-OX40 (CD134) antibody, was administered to the patients.

Patients were ineligible given autoimmune disease history or systemic immunosuppression. The table came from immunoSEQ multiplex PCR; TCRdb's copy has only in-frame clones and leaves some out. The repertoire consists of roughly 79,000 clones, with 70% to 85% occurring once and the leading ten covering 0.45% to 0.6%. The starting material was CD4+ or CD8+ T cells sorted from blood, obtained in a trial of the OX40 agonist ivuxolimab. The sequence came from an adult with an advanced solid tumor such as melanoma, head and neck, liver or kidney cancer.

The DNA for the CDR3 is TGTGCCAGTAGTAAGCGGGATGGGGCCGGCACAGATACGCAGTATTTT. This translates into CASSKRDGAGTDTQYF. The rearrangement joins TRBV19 to TRBJ2-3; 7 nucleotides align to TRBD2. J lost 1 base, V lost 4 bases, and 8 bases had no gene match. CDR1 is LNHDA, CDR2 SQIVND, per germline (reference sequence). This CDR3 is built from 16 residues.